This TCR beta chain was sequenced for a study of graft-versus-host responses after intestinal transplantation. A note on this clone: The antigen is not known.

Repertoires were generated with immunoSEQ multiplex PCR, while TCRdb's copy carries only in-frame clones and drops some. The data hold about 110,000 clones, with roughly 93% observed a single time. V was pared by 3 bases and J by 4 bases, with 8 bases of the junction left unmatched. Germline CDR1 MNHNS, CDR2 SASEGT. The CDR3 is 17 residues long. This material consisted of unstimulated CD8+ T cells sorted from spleen or lymph node cells, taken before intestinal transplant. V and J are TRBV6-1 and TRBJ2-1; 11 bases line up with TRBD2. The sequence was obtained from a human donor who received an intestinal transplant. CDR3 coding DNA: TGTGCCAGCAGTGAGAGACTAGCGGGAACTAGTTACAATGAGCAGTTCTTC. This codes for CASSERLAGTSYNEQFF.